Sequencing of this TCR beta chain was carried out in a study of neoadjuvant anti-PD-1 for oral cavity cancer. Turning to the study itself: Patients without progression received a fourth nivolumab dose around day 43, then surgical resection on days 50-56.

A note on this clone: Its antigen is as yet unknown.

Study-wide findings and caveats: Higher pretreatment blood Treg/Th17 ratios correlated with higher pretreatment blood and lower post-treatment tumor TCRbeta clonality.

The table came from immunoSEQ multiplex PCR; TCRdb's copy has only in-frame clones and leaves some out. The table includes some 70,000 clones, 85% detected once. The V gene lost 0 bases and the J gene lost 1 base, with 9 bases spanning the gap. The germline CDR1 and CDR2 sequences are SQVTM and ANQGSEA. This CDR3 contains 14 residues. The time point was: after neoadjuvant nivolumab, at surgical resection. Analysis of PBMCs was direct, with no culture step. The material was PBMCs, obtained after nivolumab (anti-PD-1) treatment. The source is a person between 35 and 79 years old with oral cavity squamous cell carcinoma. V is TRBV29-1 and J is TRBJ1-1; D gene uncertain. DNA for the CDR3: TGCAGCGTTGAAGATTGGGTGGGGAACACTGAAGCTTTCTTT. Protein product: CSVEDWVGNTEAFF.